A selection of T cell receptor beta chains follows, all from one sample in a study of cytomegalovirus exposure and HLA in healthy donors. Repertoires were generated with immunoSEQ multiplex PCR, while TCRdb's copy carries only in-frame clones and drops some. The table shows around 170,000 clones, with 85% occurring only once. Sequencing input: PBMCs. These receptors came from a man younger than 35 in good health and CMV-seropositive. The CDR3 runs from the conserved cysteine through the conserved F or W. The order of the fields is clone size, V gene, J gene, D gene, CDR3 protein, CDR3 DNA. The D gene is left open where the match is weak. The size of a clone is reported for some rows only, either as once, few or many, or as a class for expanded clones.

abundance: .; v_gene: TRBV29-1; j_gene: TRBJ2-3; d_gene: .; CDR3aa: CSGRSTDTQYF; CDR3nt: TGCAGCGGGAGAAGCACAGATACGCAGTATTTT
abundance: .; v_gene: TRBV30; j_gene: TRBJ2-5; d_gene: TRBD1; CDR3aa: CAWSVQGLQETQYF; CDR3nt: TGTGCCTGGAGTGTACAGGGGCTTCAAGAGACCCAGTACTTC
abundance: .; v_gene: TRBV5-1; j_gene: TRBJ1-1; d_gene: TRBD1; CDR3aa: CASSLADRGPTEAFF; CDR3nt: TGCGCCAGCAGCCTGGCGGACAGGGGGCCTACTGAAGCTTTCTTT
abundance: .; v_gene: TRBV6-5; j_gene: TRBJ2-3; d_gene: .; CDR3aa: CASRDWGLESDTQYF; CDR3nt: TGTGCCAGCAGAGACTGGGGGCTAGAGAGTGATACGCAGTATTTT
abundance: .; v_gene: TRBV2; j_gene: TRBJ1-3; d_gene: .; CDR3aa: CASSEGGSRNTIYF; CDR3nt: TGTGCCAGCAGTGAAGGGGGCAGCCGAAACACCATATATTTT
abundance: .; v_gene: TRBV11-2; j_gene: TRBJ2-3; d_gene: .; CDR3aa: CASSRDFYGGLTDTQYF; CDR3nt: TGTGCCAGCAGCCGAGACTTCTACGGCGGGCTCACAGATACGCAGTATTTT
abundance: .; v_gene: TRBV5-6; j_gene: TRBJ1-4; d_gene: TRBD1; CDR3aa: CASSPQGFTNEKLFF; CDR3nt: TGTGCCAGCAGCCCACAGGGGTTTACTAATGAAAAACTGTTTTTT
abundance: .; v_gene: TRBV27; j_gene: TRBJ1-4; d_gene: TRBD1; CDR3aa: CASSLQGARKLFF; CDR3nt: TGTGCCAGCAGTTTACAGGGGGCTAGGAAACTGTTTTTT
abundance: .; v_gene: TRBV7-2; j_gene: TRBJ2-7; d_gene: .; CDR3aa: CASSGGTGYEQYF; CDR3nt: TGTGCCAGCAGCGGGGGAACAGGGTACGAGCAGTACTTC
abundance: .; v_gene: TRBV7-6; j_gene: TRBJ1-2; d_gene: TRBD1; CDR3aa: CASSIGTVGGYTF; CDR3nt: TGTGCCAGCAGCATAGGGACAGTAGGTGGCTACACCTTC
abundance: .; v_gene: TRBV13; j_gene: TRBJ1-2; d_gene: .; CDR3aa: CASSPWGELSYGYTF; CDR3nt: TGTGCCAGCAGCCCCTGGGGGGAGCTGAGCTATGGCTACACCTTC
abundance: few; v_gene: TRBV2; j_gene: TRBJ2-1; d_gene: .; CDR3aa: CASSNNEQFF; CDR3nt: TGTGCCAGCTCCAACAATGAGCAGTTCTTC
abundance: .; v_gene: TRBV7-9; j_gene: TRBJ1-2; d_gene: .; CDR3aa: CASASQGISYGYTF; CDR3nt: TGTGCCAGCGCAAGCCAGGGGATTTCCTATGGCTACACCTTC
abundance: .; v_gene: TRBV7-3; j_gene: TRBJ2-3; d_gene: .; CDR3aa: CASSLRAGSTDTQYF; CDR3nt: TGTGCCAGCAGCTTACGGGCGGGGAGCACAGATACGCAGTATTTT
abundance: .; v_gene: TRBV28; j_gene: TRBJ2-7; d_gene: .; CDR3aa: CASSLEGAGQYF; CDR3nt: TGTGCCAGCAGTCTGGAGGGGGCTGGGCAGTACTTC
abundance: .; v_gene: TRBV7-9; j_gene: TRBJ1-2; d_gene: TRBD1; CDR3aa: CASSLGDRAFYGYTF; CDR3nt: TGTGCCAGCAGCTTAGGAGACAGGGCCTTCTATGGCTACACCTTC
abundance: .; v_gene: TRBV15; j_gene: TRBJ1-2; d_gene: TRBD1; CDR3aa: CATSRVRDRGGNGYTF; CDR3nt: TGTGCCACCAGCAGAGTACGGGACAGGGGTGGAAATGGCTACACCTTC
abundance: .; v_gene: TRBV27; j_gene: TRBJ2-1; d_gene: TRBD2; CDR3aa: CASGTSGNDEQFF; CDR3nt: TGTGCCAGCGGGACTAGCGGGAACGATGAGCAGTTCTTC
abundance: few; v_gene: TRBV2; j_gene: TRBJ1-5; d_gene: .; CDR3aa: CASSESPVTRQPQHF; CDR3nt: TGTGCCAGCAGTGAAAGTCCCGTAACGAGGCAGCCCCAGCATTTT
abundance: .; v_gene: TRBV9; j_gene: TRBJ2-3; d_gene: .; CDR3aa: CASSPAGWSDTQYF; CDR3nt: TGTGCCAGCAGTCCGGCAGGGTGGTCAGATACGCAGTATTTT
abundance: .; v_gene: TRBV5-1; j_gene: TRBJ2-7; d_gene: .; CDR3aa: CASSLDSLYEQYF; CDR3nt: TGCGCCAGCAGCTTGGACAGTTTGTACGAGCAGTACTTC
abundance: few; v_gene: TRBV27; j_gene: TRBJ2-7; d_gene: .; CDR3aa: CASSLQGRAGEQYF; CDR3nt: TGTGCCAGCAGTTTACAGGGCAGGGCAGGCGAGCAGTACTTC
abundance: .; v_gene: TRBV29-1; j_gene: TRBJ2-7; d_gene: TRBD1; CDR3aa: CSVRRDRSSYEQYF; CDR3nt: TGCAGCGTTCGGCGGGACAGGAGCTCCTACGAGCAGTACTTC
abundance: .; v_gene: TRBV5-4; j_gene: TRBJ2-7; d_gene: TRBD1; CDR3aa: CASSGTGDEQYF; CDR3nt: TGTGCCAGCAGCGGGACAGGGGACGAGCAGTACTTC
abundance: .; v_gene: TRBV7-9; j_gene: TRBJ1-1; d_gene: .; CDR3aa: CASSPYTEAFF; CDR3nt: TGTGCCAGCAGTCCATACACTGAAGCTTTCTTT
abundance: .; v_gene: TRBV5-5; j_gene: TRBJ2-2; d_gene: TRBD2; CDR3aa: CASSSGLAGVPNTGELFF; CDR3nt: TGTGCCAGCAGCTCGGGACTAGCGGGAGTGCCGAACACCGGGGAGCTGTTTTTT
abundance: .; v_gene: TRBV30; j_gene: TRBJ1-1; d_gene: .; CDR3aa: CAWSGIWGPLGTEAFF; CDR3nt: TGTGCCTGGAGTGGTATTTGGGGGCCACTGGGCACTGAAGCTTTCTTT
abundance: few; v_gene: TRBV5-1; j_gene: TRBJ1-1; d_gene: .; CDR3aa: CASSPEGRYTEAFF; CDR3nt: TGCGCCAGCAGCCCCGAAGGGAGGTACACTGAAGCTTTCTTT
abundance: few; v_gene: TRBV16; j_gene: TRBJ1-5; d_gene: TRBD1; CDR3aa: CASSREGQGNQPQHF; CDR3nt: TGTGCCAGCAGCCGGGAGGGACAGGGCAATCAGCCCCAGCATTTT
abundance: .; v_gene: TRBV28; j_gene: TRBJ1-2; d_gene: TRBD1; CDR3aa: CASSVPGGSGSYTF; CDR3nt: TGTGCCAGCAGTGTCCCAGGGGGCTCGGGCAGCTACACCTTC
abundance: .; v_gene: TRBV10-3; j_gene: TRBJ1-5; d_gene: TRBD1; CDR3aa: CATAGTGNQPQHF; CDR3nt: TGTGCCACCGCCGGGACAGGGAATCAGCCCCAGCATTTT